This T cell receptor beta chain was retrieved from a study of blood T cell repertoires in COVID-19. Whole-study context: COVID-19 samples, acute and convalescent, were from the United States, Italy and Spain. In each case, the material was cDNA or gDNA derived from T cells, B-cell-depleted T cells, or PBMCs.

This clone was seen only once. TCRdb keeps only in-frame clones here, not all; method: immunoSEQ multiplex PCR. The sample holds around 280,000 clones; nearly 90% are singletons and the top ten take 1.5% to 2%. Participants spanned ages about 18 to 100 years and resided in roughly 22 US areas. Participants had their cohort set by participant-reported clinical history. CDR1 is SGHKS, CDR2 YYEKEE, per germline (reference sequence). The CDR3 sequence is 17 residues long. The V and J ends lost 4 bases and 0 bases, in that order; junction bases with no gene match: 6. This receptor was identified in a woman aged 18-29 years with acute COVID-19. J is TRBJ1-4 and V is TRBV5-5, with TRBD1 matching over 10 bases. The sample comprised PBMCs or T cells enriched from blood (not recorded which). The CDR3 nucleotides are TGTGCCAGCAGCCTGACAGGGGGCCTATCAACTAATGAAAAACTGTTTTTT. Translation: CASSLTGGLSTNEKLFF.